Each of the 2 T cell receptor beta chains below was sequenced from the same sample in a study of OX40 agonist ivuxolimab in advanced cancers. TCRdb's copy holds only in-frame clones and misses some; the assay was immunoSEQ multiplex PCR. The sample comprises about 62,000 clones, about 92% of which are singletons, and about an eighth rests with the top ten. Sequenced here: CD4+ or CD8+ T cells sorted from blood, sampled in a trial of the OX40 agonist ivuxolimab. These receptors were taken from an adult with an advanced solid tumor such as melanoma, head and neck, liver or kidney cancer.

The chain uses TRBV13 and TRBJ2-7; TRBD1 aligns across 9 bases. Germline values: CDR1 PRHDT, CDR2 FYEKMQ (reference sequence). With V trimmed by 5 bases and J by 7 bases, 6 bases remained unmatched. CDR3 length: 13 amino acids. The CDR3 DNA follows: TGTGCCAGCAGCGGGGGACAGGGATGGGAGCAGTACTTC. It yields the protein CASSGGQGWEQYF. Full variable domain (remainder filled in from reference TRBV13 and TRBJ2-7): AAGVIQSPRHLIKEKRETATLKCYPIPRHDTVYWYQQGPGQDPQFLISFYEKMQSDKGSIPDRFSAQQFSDYHSELNMSSLELGDSALYFCASSGGQGWEQYFGPGTRLTVT.

This chain uses TRBV7-3 with TRBJ1-1, with D perhaps TRBD1 (5 bases). Trimming shortened V by 0 bases and J by 6 bases, and 11 bases separated the two germline ends. The germline V gene encodes CDR1 SGHTA and CDR2 FQGTGA. The CDR3 runs to 14 residues. CDR3 sequence (DNA): TGTGCCAGCAGCTTAACTGGGGCAGGCTCTGAAGCTTTCTTT. It is translated as CASSLTGAGSEAFF.